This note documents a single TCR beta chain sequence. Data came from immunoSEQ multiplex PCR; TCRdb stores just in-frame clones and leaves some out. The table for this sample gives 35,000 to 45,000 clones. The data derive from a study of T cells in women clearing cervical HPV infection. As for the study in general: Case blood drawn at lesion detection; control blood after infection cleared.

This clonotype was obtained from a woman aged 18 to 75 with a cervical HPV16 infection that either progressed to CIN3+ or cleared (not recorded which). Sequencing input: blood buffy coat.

CDR3: CASSSQQGEELFF. The covered CDR3 bases are TGTGCCAGCAGCTCTCAACAGGGTGAAGAG. The rearrangement uses TRBV7-2 and TRBJ2-2; a possible D gene is TRBD1 (6 bases). Read sequence stops 3 residues before the CDR3 end, and the germline J gene provides the missing end. CDR1 and CDR2 (germline): SGHTA, FQGNSA. The CDR3 has 13 residues.